The clone carrying this TCR beta chain was observed many times. Its antigen remains unknown. This specimen belongs to a study of type 1 and type 2 diabetes patients. Study-level background: T cells were magnetically sorted from PBMCs as CD4+ or CD8+ subsets. The whole study generated approximately 19,000,000 paired-end reads. Study outcomes and limitations: Some T1D-only expanded clones might appear in more T2D or control samples. Type 2 diabetes patients had few highly-expanded CD4+ clones, median one.

PCR was run on genomic DNA. The TCR beta CDR3 region was amplified using 30 forward and 13 reverse primers. TCRdb passed the multiplex PCR reads through MiXCR, listing each CDR3 protein once. The repertoire holds 250,000 to 300,000 distinct CDR3 sequences, with roughly 50% as singletons. From germline, CDR1 is ENHRY and CDR2 SYGVKD. The CDR3 totals 14 residues. V lost 10 bases and J lost 7, with 20 bases in between. V and J are TRBV10-3 and TRBJ2-1, with D tentatively TRBD2 (6 bases). This TCR was recovered from a man aged 18 to 29 with type 2 diabetes. Sequencing was performed on peripheral blood mononuclear cells (PBMCs). CDR3 in DNA: TGTGCCACCTCCAACCAATATAGCGGAAATGAGCAGTTCTTC. The encoded protein is CATSNQYSGNEQFF.